Below, one T cell receptor (beta chain) is given with its context. The antigen is unknown. CDR1 is MNHNY, CDR2 SVGAGI, per germline (reference sequence). V lost 0 bases and J lost 5, with 10 bases in between. The CDR3 consists of 14 residues. It was genomic DNA that served as the template for profiling TCR beta VDJ and CDR3. TCRdb re-derived calls from the reads in MiXCR, one entry per CDR3 protein. The data show 150,000 or so distinct CDR3 sequences, 55% to 75% seen once. This entry is derived from a study of CD8+CD57+ T cells in acquired aplastic anemia. In the study overall: Isolated CD4+ and CD8+ cells, once sorted, yielded DNA averaging about 3 ug. Points from the study as a whole: The number of CD8+ CDR3 sequences shared by patients and controls was twenty-nine. Researchers reported that CD8+ Simpson's diversity was not significantly different in patients versus controls.

The material sequenced was sorted CD4+, CD8+, or CD8+CD57+ T cells (not recorded which) from PBMCs. The sequence was collected from a human donor in good health. The rearrangement uses TRBV6-6 and TRBJ1-1, with D unclear. As DNA, the CDR3 is TGTGCCAGCAGTTACTCGAACGGGAAAACTGAAGCTTTCTTT. This encodes CASSYSNGKTEAFF.